This T cell receptor (beta chain) was recovered during a study of Ad26.COV2.S vaccination and SARS-CoV-2 variants listed by TCRdb under 2021. Turning to the overall study: Donors in the vaccine arm were drawn from COV1001, a phase I-IIa trial of Ad26.COV2.S in healthy adults that was multicentre, randomized, double-blind and placebo-controlled. Ad26.COV2.S was administered intramuscularly at 5 x 10^10 or 1 x 10^11 viral particles, either as a single shot or as two shots given 56 days apart. TCRbeta repertoire sequencing served as the tool for gauging how specific and how broad the SARS-CoV-2-reactive T cell receptors were following Ad26.COV2.S vaccination. A total of approximately 30 samples were included in the TCR-sequenced set, comprising around 19 Ad26.COV2.S vaccine recipients, 5 placebo recipients and 8 SARS-CoV-2 convalescent individuals. Trial participants were randomized into five groups of five: low-dose or high-dose Ad26.COV2.S given once or twice, or placebo on both occasions. Investigators did not know the trial group allocation while performing experiments and assessing outcomes.

TCRbeta CDR3 regions were sequenced with the immunoSEQ Assay. After extraction, genomic DNA underwent amplification by bias-controlled multiplex PCR, followed by high-throughput sequencing. As for the authors' bioinformatics: Collapsing and filtering of sequences were performed to quantify the absolute abundance of each unique TCRbeta CDR3 region. Usable DNA was measured by amplifying reference genes present in all nucleated cells, and TCRbeta template counts were normalized to that usable DNA to estimate T cell fraction. Repertoire TCRs were annotated as SARS-CoV-2-specific by exact matching of V gene, CDR3 amino acid sequence and J gene to a known reactive TCR set. The reference SARS-CoV-2 TCR set was derived from MIRA and filtered for enrichment in COVID-19-positive ImmuneCODE repertoires, a step that removed public or cross-reactive TCRs. Drawing on the MIRA antigens, annotated TCRs were analysed further at the level of specific ORF or position within ORF. Breadth was defined as annotated unique rearrangements over total unique productive rearrangements; depth was the summed frequency of those rearrangements. Group comparisons of TCR breadth used two-sided Wilcoxon rank-sum tests. The immuneACCESS repertoire file appears here via TCRdb, limited to in-frame rearrangements. These files lack a portion of the clones; in checked studies, under half of the deficit traces to unresolved V genes, and the cause of the others is not known. V, J and clone size derive from that table, while D and trimming were established from the DNA sequence. The sample table shows about 440,000 clones, and about nine tenths are seen once. The ten most abundant clones make up less than 5.5% of the sample.

Overall study outcomes, separate from this receptor: Substantial breadth of spike-specific CD8+ and CD4+ T cell responses was reported after vaccination. Vaccine and placebo recipients had comparable non-spike TCR breadth, which fits with the vaccine containing only spike. Compared with placebo recipients, Ad26.COV2.S recipients showed higher spike-specific TCR breadth (P = 0.0014). The authors noted that the TCR breadth and depth analyses may have underestimated total T cell responses. Comparing responses between vaccine doses or regimens was not something the study was powered to do.

CDR1 SGHRS and CDR2 YFSETQ are derived from the germline V gene. The germline V and J ends show losses of 7 bases and 3 bases respectively, and no gene match explains 2 bases of the junction. From the cysteine up to the phenylalanine, the CDR3 has a length of 14 residues. Only the CDR3 portion is preserved as DNA: 42 bases, with reading frame beginning at the first base. On this clone: Its antigen is not yet known. Qualities for individual bases were not recorded, and no much larger clone is one base off.

The treatment or condition label on this specimen signifies: around 19 received Ad26.COV2.S at low or high dose, single or two shots; 5 received placebo; per-sample allocation not given. For vaccine and placebo recipients, repertoires were sequenced using samples collected on day 63 after the first injection. In Cohort 1b, 25 adults aged 18-55 years were enrolled at a single site in Boston, USA, between 29 July and 7 August 2020. As a vaccine, Ad26.COV2.S was a replication-incompetent adenovirus type 26 vector that expressed a prefusion-stabilized SARS-CoV-2 spike protein derived from the original Wuhan strain.

This receptor was obtained from a person between 18 and 65 years old who received the Ad26.COV2.S COVID-19 vaccine or a placebo. Sequencing was performed on peripheral blood, taken in a trial of Ad26.COV2.S vaccine versus placebo. This receptor chain uses TRBV5-1 and TRBJ2-2, and 11 junctional nucleotides match TRBD1. The sequence in DNA is TGCGCCAGCGGGACAGGGGGTTACACCGGGGAGCTGTTTTTT. Its product reads: CASGTGGYTGELFF. The CDR3 plus the reference TRBV5-1 and TRBJ2-2 genes for the other parts give the full variable domain: KAGVTQTPRYLIKTRGQQVTLSCSPISGHRSVSWYQQTPGQGLQFLFEYFSETQRNKGNFPGRFSGRQFSNSRSEMNVSTLELGDSALYLCASGTGGYTGELFFGEGSRLTVL.